One and the same sample provided the 32 T cell receptor beta chains below, sequenced in a study of blood T cell repertoires in COVID-19 (TCRdb year 2020). The method was the immunoSEQ multiplex PCR assay. The clones in this table, taken by TCRdb from immuneACCESS, are in-frame only. Not every clone is retained; where verified, under half of the shortfall comes from an unresolved V gene, and the cause of the rest is unknown. The sample records 70,000 to 80,000 clones, approximately 86% of which are singletons. The ten top clones hold around 10% of the sample. Sequenced material: peripheral blood. The receptor source for this set is a human donor in a cohort sampled during active COVID-19.

The V and J genes are TRBV6-5 and TRBJ2-1; tentative D call: TRBD2 (5 bases). This CDR3 contains 12 residues. Germline CDR1 MNHEY, CDR2 SVGAGI. The ends were cut back, 0 bases at V and 8 bases at J, with 5 bases in the middle. This CDR3 is CASSYSRDEQFF. The CDR3 bases are TGTGCCAGCAGTTACTCGAGGGATGAGCAGTTCTTC.

J is TRBJ1-1 and V is TRBV6-5; 9 nucleotides line up with TRBD1. Per germline, CDR1 MNHEY and CDR2 SVGAGI. Germline trimming cut 6 bases from V and 6 bases from J; bases unmatched to any gene: 5. The CDR3 is 13 amino acids. CDR3 in amino acids: CASRTGGVPEAFF. The CDR3 DNA follows: TGTGCCAGCAGAACAGGGGGCGTCCCTGAAGCTTTCTTT.

This clone was detected a few times. Other DNA sequences in this sample translate to the same CDR3. The gene calls are TRBV19 and TRBJ2-7; TRBD1 might be the D (6 bases). Germline lookup yields CDR1 LNHDA and CDR2 SQIVND (reference sequence). The CDR3 covers 13 residues. V was clipped by 5 bases and J by 2 bases, with 10 bases between them. The CDR3 DNA is TGTGCCAGTAGTCGGACAGAGACCTACGAGCAGTACTTC. This encodes CASSRTETYEQYF.

This clone has just one count. This sequence joins TRBV18 and TRBJ2-5; no clear D. Germline-derived CDR1 and CDR2 are KGHSH and LQKENI. V shed 4 bases and J shed 2 bases, with 8 bases lying between them. There are 13 residues in the CDR3. The CDR3 DNA reads as TGTGCCAGCTCACAACAAGCGCAAGAGACCCAGTACTTC. Translation gives CASSQQAQETQYF.

The chain joins TRBV7-2 to TRBJ2-1; 10 bases are shared with TRBD1. With 4 bases clipped from V and 6 bases from J, the junction kept 3 bases outside the gene matches. CDR1 SGHTA and CDR2 FQGNSA come from the germline V gene. This CDR3 contains 14 residues. The CDR3 DNA is TGTGCCAGCAGCTCAGACAGGGGGCGCAATGAGCAGTTCTTC. Translated: CASSSDRGRNEQFF.

The chain carries TRBV4-1 and TRBJ2-2; 7 nucleotides line up with TRBD2. The CDR3 loop spans 16 amino acids. V lost 0 bases and J lost 4; bases outside the gene matches: 5. Looked up from germline, CDR1 is MGHRA and CDR2 is YSYEKL. The CDR3 is CASSQDPGGPTGELFF. CDR3 DNA: TGCGCCAGCAGCCAAGATCCGGGGGGACCCACCGGGGAGCTGTTTTTT.

The genes are TRBV18 and TRBJ2-7; a weak D match, TRBD1 (5 bases). Trimming left V 9 bases short and J 9 bases short, with 15 bases between. This CDR3 is 11 amino acids long. The germline CDR1 and CDR2 sequences are KGHSH and LQKENI. The chain's CDR3 is CARGKGLAQYF. In nucleotides, the CDR3 is TGTGCCAGAGGCAAGGGGTTAGCGCAGTACTTC. The whole variable domain, filled in from reference TRBV18 and TRBJ2-7, reads NAGVMQNPRHLVRRRGQEARLRCSPMKGHSHVYWYRQLPEEGLKFMVYLQKENIIDESGMPKERFSAEFPKEGPSILRIQQVVRGDSAAYFCARGKGLAQYFGPGTRLTVT.

The CDR3 DNA reads as TGTGCCAGCAGTACGCTAGTTCCCGGGGAGCTGTTTTTT. Amino acid sequence: CASSTLVPGELFF. The V and J genes are TRBV6-5 and TRBJ2-2; D is ambiguous. There are 13 residues in the CDR3. Germline V gene sequence: CDR1 MNHEY, CDR2 SVGAGI. V gave up 5 bases and J gave up 6 bases, with 10 bases separating them.

This clone is medium-sized. The chain links TRBV6-5 to TRBJ2-3; no clear D. Germline loops: CDR1 MNHEY, CDR2 SVGAGI. V was trimmed by 0 bases and J by 2 bases, leaving 9 bases between them. The CDR3 extends over 15 amino acids. CDR3 nucleotides: TGTGCCAGCAGTTACTCGGGCCAGGTCACAGATACGCAGTATTTT. This codes for CASSYSGQVTDTQYF.

The rearrangement joins TRBV12-3 or TRBV12-4 to TRBJ1-2; D gene uncertain. Trimming left V 1 base short and J 7 bases short, with 10 bases between. The length of the CDR3 is 13 residues. CDR3: CASSLGEKRGYTF. In nucleotides, the CDR3 is TGTGCCAGCAGTTTAGGGGAGAAACGTGGCTACACCTTC.

V gene TRBV7-8 combines with J gene TRBJ1-4, with D maybe TRBD1 (5 bases). The ends were cut back, 6 bases at V and 2 bases at J, with 13 bases in the middle. The CDR3 consists of 15 residues. Germline CDR1 is SGHVS and CDR2 is FQNEAQ. The CDR3 DNA follows: TGTGCCAGCAGTCGTCAGGGTGGCACTAATGAAAAACTGTTTTTT. Protein product: CASSRQGGTNEKLFF.

The CDR3 protein is CASSTDRGLGYEQYF. CDR3 coding DNA: TGTGCCAGCAGCACCGACAGGGGGCTTGGCTACGAGCAGTACTTC. V and J are TRBV7-9 and TRBJ2-7; 10 bases map to TRBD1. Germline lookup yields CDR1 SEHNR and CDR2 FQNEAQ (reference sequence). The length of the CDR3 is 15 residues. Trimming took 5 bases from V and 3 from J; bases not matched to a gene: 7.

The CDR3 DNA reads TGCGCCAGCAGCTTAGGGACAGAGTCCTACGAGCAGTACTTC. This translates into CASSLGTESYEQYF. The chain carries TRBV5-1 and TRBJ2-7; 7 bases fit TRBD1. The CDR3 is 14 amino acids. CDR1 SGHRS and CDR2 YFSETQ come from the germline V gene. V was clipped by 2 bases and J by 1 base; unmatched bases: 3.

The chain couples TRBV7-2 to TRBJ2-7; no firm D call. Germline V gene lookup returns CDR1 SGHTA and CDR2 FQGNSA. This CDR3 is built from 12 residues. V was trimmed by 5 bases and J by 4 bases, leaving 9 bases between them. The CDR3 is CASSNYQYEQYF. CDR3 nucleotides: TGTGCCAGCAGCAACTACCAATACGAGCAGTACTTC.

The V and J genes are TRBV19 and TRBJ2-5, with 11 bases that match TRBD1. V lost 4 bases and J lost 4; bases outside the gene matches: 2. This CDR3 has 14 residues. The germline CDR1 and CDR2 sequences are LNHDA and SQIVND (reference sequence). CDR3: CASSTGQGAETQYF. The DNA of the CDR3 is TGTGCCAGTAGTACCGGACAGGGGGCAGAGACCCAGTACTTC.

The rearrangement joins TRBV19 to TRBJ2-7; 7 bases are shared with TRBD1. The CDR3 runs 16 residues. J gave up 2 bases and V 2 bases, and 9 bases lay outside the gene matches. CDR1 is LNHDA, CDR2 SQIVND, per germline (reference sequence). CDR3 nucleotides: TGTGCCAGTAGTATACAAGCAGGGGGTCGCACCTACGAGCAGTACTTC. Translating gives CASSIQAGGRTYEQYF.

This chain connects TRBV7-2 to TRBJ2-5; D uncertain. Trimming removed 1 base from V and 5 bases from J, with 8 bases in between. The CDR3 covers 13 residues. The germline gives CDR1 SGHTA, CDR2 FQGNSA. The CDR3 loop is CASSLGRFETQYF. The CDR3 DNA follows: TGTGCCAGCAGCTTAGGGCGGTTCGAGACCCAGTACTTC.

V usage is TRBV6-5 and J usage is TRBJ2-7; TRBD1 matches at 9 bases. Germline-derived CDR1 and CDR2 are MNHEY and SVGAGI. The CDR3 contains 15 residues. V shed 6 bases and J 0 bases; nucleotides not matched to a gene: 6. The CDR3 here is CASRRDRANSYEQYF. As DNA, the CDR3 is TGTGCCAGCAGGCGGGACAGGGCGAACTCCTACGAGCAGTACTTC.

The V call is TRBV4-3, the J call TRBJ2-1, with D possibly matching TRBD2 (7 bases). Germline values: CDR1 LGHNA, CDR2 YSLEER. The V end was cut by 1 base, the J end by 4 bases, with 14 bases between. CDR3 length: 16 residues. The CDR3, as DNA: TGCGCCAGCAGCCAAGTCGCGGGGGCCCCATACAATGAGCAGTTCTTC. It specifies CASSQVAGAPYNEQFF.

The chain couples TRBV9 to TRBJ2-3; 8 bases match TRBD2. V gave up 4 bases and J gave up 2 bases; unmatched junction bases: 6. Per germline, CDR1 SGDLS and CDR2 YYNGEE. The CDR3 is made up of 15 amino acids. In DNA form, the CDR3 reads TGTGCCAGCAGCTCCACAGCGGGGGTCACAGATACGCAGTATTTT. As protein: CASSSTAGVTDTQYF.

CDR3 in amino acids: CASSQVFLGTSGEKLFF. CDR3 DNA: TGTGCCAGCAGCCAAGTATTTCTCGGGACATCGGGGGAAAAACTGTTTTTT. J is TRBJ1-4 and V is TRBV3-1 (or the pseudogene TRBV3-2); tentative D call: TRBD1 (6 bases). CDR1 LGHDT and CDR2 YNNKEL come from the germline V gene (reference sequence). V gave up 1 base and J gave up 8 bases, with 20 bases separating them. The CDR3 has 17 amino acids.

As concerns this clone: Other DNA sequences of this sample code for an identical CDR3. V and J are TRBV18 and TRBJ1-1; D remains ambiguous. The CDR3 totals 13 residues. The V gene's germline CDR1 is KGHSH and CDR2 LQKENI. Trimming shortened V by 2 bases and J by 1 base, and 5 bases separated the two germline ends. The CDR3 DNA follows: TGTGCCAGCTCACCAACGGGGAACACTGAAGCTTTCTTT. This sequence encodes CASSPTGNTEAFF.

The chain has TRBV7-2 and TRBJ2-2; 10 bases line up with TRBD1. V shed 0 bases, J shed 5 bases, and the junction held 0 bases outside the gene matches. CDR1 and CDR2 (germline): SGHTA, FQGNSA. The CDR3 has 15 residues. For the CDR3, the DNA is TGTGCCAGCAGCTTAGCGGGACAGGGGACCGGGGAGCTGTTTTTT. Translating it yields CASSLAGQGTGELFF.

The CDR3 region is CASRRETEAFF. The DNA for the CDR3 is TGTGCCAGCAGACGGGAGACTGAAGCTTTCTTT. V is TRBV25-1 and J is TRBJ1-1; no firm D call. The V gene's germline CDR1 is MGHDK and CDR2 SYGVNS. This CDR3 has 11 residues. V was trimmed by 6 bases and J by 5 bases, leaving 7 bases between them.

This rearrangement joins TRBV5-1 to TRBJ2-1, with a possible D match to TRBD2 (6 bases). The CDR3 sequence is 15 residues long. V dropped 0 bases and J dropped 2 bases, with 9 bases sitting between them. CDR1 is SGHRS, CDR2 YFSETQ, per germline. The CDR3 region is CASSLDPGAYNEQFF. In nucleotides, the CDR3 is TGCGCCAGCAGCTTGGATCCGGGGGCCTACAATGAGCAGTTCTTC.

The chain joins TRBV9 to TRBJ2-2; TRBD1 aligns across 7 bases. The V segment lost 0 bases and the J segment 1 base; nucleotides outside the gene matches: 3. The CDR3 sequence is 16 residues long. Germline CDR1 SGDLS, CDR2 YYNGEE. The DNA for the CDR3 is TGTGCCAGCAGCGTAGCGGGACAGATGAACACCGGGGAGCTGTTTTTT. This gives the protein CASSVAGQMNTGELFF.

In its sample, this clone was seen once. The V and J genes are TRBV19 and TRBJ1-4; 8 positions match TRBD1. The trim removed 5 bases at V and 7 bases at J, leaving 6 bases unmatched. Germline values: CDR1 LNHDA, CDR2 SQIVND (reference sequence). This CDR3 region has 14 residues. CDR3 in DNA: TGTGCCAGTAGTCCAGGGGGCGTAGTTGAAAAACTGTTTTTT. It translates to CASSPGGVVEKLFF.

This chain joins TRBV7-9 and TRBJ1-5; 7 positions agree with TRBD1. V dropped 3 bases and J dropped 3; count of bases not matched to a gene: 2. The CDR3 loop spans 14 amino acids. Germline CDR1 SEHNR, CDR2 FQNEAQ (reference sequence). This CDR3 reads CASSFDRDNQPQHF. The CDR3 nucleotides are TGTGCCAGCAGCTTCGACAGGGACAATCAGCCCCAGCATTTT.

V is TRBV12-5 and J is TRBJ1-2, with TRBD1 matching 9 bases. CDR3 size: 20 residues. Unmatched junction bases numbered 20, after V lost 2 bases and J lost 4 bases. Germline lookup yields CDR1 LGHNT and CDR2 FRNRAP. The CDR3 here is CASGLPPEGQGVWGGYGYTF. DNA of the CDR3: TGTGCTAGTGGTTTGCCACCCGAGGGACAGGGTGTTTGGGGTGGCTATGGCTACACCTTC.

V usage is TRBV11-2 and J usage is TRBJ1-1; the D gene is possibly TRBD1 (6 bases). The V end was cut by 6 bases, the J end by 1 base, with 21 bases between. Germline CDR1 is SGHAT and CDR2 is FQNNGV. There are 17 residues in the CDR3. CDR3 coding DNA: TGTGCCAGCAGGCCTAACCCGGGGGGCAGGTCGAACACTGAAGCTTTCTTT. This encodes CASRPNPGGRSNTEAFF.

Only one count was recorded for this clone. As DNA, the CDR3 is TGTGCCAGCAGTGTCGGAGCGGGGGGCTCCTACGAGCAGTACTTC. Its protein is CASSVGAGGSYEQYF. V is TRBV2 and J is TRBJ2-7, with 9 bases fitting TRBD2. The J segment lost 0 bases and the V segment lost 4 bases, leaving 4 bases of the junction unmatched. This CDR3 is built from 15 residues. From germline, CDR1 is SNHLY and CDR2 FYNNEI.

The chain employs TRBV6-5 and TRBJ2-2; possible D gene TRBD1, 5 bases. This CDR3 contains 14 residues. V lost 7 bases to trimming and J lost 3 bases, with 12 bases between them. The germline V gene has CDR1 MNHEY and CDR2 SVGAGI. The CDR3 loop is CASNPGHYTGELFF. The CDR3, as DNA: TGTGCCAGCAACCCAGGGCACTACACCGGGGAGCTGTTTTTT.